This entry lists 7 T cell receptor beta chains sequenced from one sample in a study of radiation and T cells in renal cell carcinoma (dated by TCRdb to about 2020). Libraries were prepared through the immunoSEQ multiplex PCR assay. Not all clones reach the TCRdb copy of this immuneACCESS table, which keeps in-frame sequences only. Checked studies attribute under half of the gap to unresolved V genes and leave the rest unexplained. The sample table shows 100,000 to 150,000 clones, and roughly 91% are seen once. Together, the top ten hold about 5.6% of the sample. What the time point label conveys for this sample: blood 2 weeks post-SBRT. This sample's treatment or condition label indicates: 15 Gy SBRT to primary tumor, nephrectomy 4 weeks later. The starting material was blood, obtained from a patient whose treatment included radiotherapy and nephrectomy. These TCRs come from a woman between 70 and 85 years old with renal cell carcinoma.

The gene calls are TRBV7-9 and TRBJ1-4, with 8 bases identical to TRBD1. Germline V CDR1 and CDR2: SEHNR, FQNEAQ (reference sequence). Trimming at V came to 4 bases and at J to 6 bases, leaving 4 bases not matched to a gene. CDR3 size: 14 residues. For the CDR3, the DNA is TGTGCCAGCAGCTCCTTGACAGGGGATGAAAAACTGTTTTTT. Encoded protein: CASSSLTGDEKLFF.

CDR3 in DNA: TGTGCCAGCAGTTACTCCGGGTCGGGTACCCAGCATTTT. Its translation is CASSYSGSGTQHF. This chain connects TRBV6-5 to TRBJ1-5; D is uncertain. The CDR3 extends over 13 amino acids. Trimming shortened V by 0 bases and J by 11 bases, and 11 bases separated the two germline ends. CDR1 is MNHEY and CDR2 is SVGAGI in the germline V gene.

The gene calls are TRBV7-2 and TRBJ2-1, with 7 bases that match TRBD2. Losses at the gene ends were 0 bases for V and 4 bases for J; bases not matched to a gene: 6. The CDR3 consists of 16 residues. Germline CDR1 and CDR2: SGHTA and FQGNSA. Here the CDR3 DNA reads TGTGCCAGCAGCTTAGCCGGGACTACACCGTACAATGAGCAGTTCTTC. This codes for CASSLAGTTPYNEQFF.

The chain carries TRBV12-1 and TRBJ1-5. TRBV12-1 constitutes a pseudogene. The CDR3 covers 16 residues. CDR3 in amino acids: CASSSASWDGNQPQHF. In DNA form, the CDR3 reads TGTGCCAGCAGCTCTGCCTCCTGGGATGGCAATCAGCCCCAGCATTTT.

The chain uses TRBV7-9 and TRBJ1-2; 7 bases are shared with TRBD1. Germline CDR1 reads SEHNR; CDR2 reads FQNEAQ (reference sequence). CDR3 size: 14 residues. V was pared by 5 bases and J by 2 bases, with 5 bases of the junction left unmatched. The CDR3 DNA follows: TGTGCCAGCAGCAGGGGACAGCAGAACTATGGCTACACCTTC. It codes for CASSRGQQNYGYTF.

The J gene is TRBJ2-2, the V gene TRBV6-8, with no clear D. The CDR3 covers 15 residues. The germline V gene has CDR1 MNHGY and CDR2 SAAAGT. V was cut by 2 bases and J by 1 base, with 8 bases left in between. DNA of the CDR3: TGTGCCAGCAGTTACAAGAGATTGAACACCGGGGAGCTGTTTTTT. As protein: CASSYKRLNTGELFF.

The genes are TRBV28 and TRBJ1-6, with 9 bases lining up with TRBD1. The germline V gene encodes CDR1 MDHEN and CDR2 SYDVKM. Trimming removed 5 bases from V and 10 bases from J; junction bases left unmatched: 15. The CDR3 spans 17 residues. The CDR3, as DNA: TGTGCCAGCAGTCCCCCCCTAGGGGGGACAGGGATGTCACCCCTCCACTTT. This codes for CASSPPLGGTGMSPLHF.